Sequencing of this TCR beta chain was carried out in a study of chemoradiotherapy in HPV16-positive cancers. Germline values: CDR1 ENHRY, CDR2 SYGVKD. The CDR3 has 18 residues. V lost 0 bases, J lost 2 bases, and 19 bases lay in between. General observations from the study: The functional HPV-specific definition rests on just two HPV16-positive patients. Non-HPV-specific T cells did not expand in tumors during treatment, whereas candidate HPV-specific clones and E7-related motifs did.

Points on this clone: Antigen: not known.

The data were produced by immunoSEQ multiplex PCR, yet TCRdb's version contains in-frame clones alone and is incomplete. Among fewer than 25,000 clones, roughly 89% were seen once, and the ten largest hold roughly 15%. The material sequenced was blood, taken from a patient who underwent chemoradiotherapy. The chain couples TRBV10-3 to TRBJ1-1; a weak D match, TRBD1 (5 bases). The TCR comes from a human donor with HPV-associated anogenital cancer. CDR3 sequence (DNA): TGTGCCATCAGTGAGTCGCTAGGTCGAGGCAGGGCTAACACTGAAGCTTTCTTT. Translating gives CAISESLGRGRANTEAFF.